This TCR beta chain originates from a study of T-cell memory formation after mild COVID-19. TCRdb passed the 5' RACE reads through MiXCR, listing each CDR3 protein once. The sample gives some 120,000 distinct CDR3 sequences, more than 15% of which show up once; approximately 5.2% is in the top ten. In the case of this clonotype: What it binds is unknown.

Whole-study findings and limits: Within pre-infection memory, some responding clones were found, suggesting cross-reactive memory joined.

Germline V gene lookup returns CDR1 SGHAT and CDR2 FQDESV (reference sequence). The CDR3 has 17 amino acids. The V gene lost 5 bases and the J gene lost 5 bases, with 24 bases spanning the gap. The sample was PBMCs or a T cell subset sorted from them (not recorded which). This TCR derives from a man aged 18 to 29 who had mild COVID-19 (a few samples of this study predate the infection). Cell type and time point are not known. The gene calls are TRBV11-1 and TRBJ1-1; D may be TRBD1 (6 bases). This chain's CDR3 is CASSLALDWGLGTEAFF. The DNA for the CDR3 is TGTGCCAGCAGCCTCGCTCTAGATTGGGGGCTGGGGACTGAAGCTTTCTTT.